This entry concerns a single TCR beta chain. No antigen is known for it. Base qualities are not provided; no much larger clone lies one nucleotide away. For sequencing, an Illumina NovaSeq 6000 was employed. Using 5'RACE with constant-segment primers, TCRalpha and TCRbeta cDNA libraries were constructed, with sample barcodes and unique molecular identifiers added in the process. RNA was extracted from every sample with Trizol reagent. Library amplification was performed in two PCR steps, and a second sample barcode and Illumina TruSeq adapters were introduced in the second step. Sequencing of libraries was performed on an Illumina NovaSeq with 2 x 150 bp paired-end reads. The source study handled its data this way. Demultiplexing of reads and collapsing into UMI-guided consensus sequences were performed with migec v1.2.7. Using mixcr v2.1.11, UMI consensuses were aligned to TRA and TRB V and J templates and then assembled into clonotypes. A clonotype was counted as expanded or contracted only if both edgeR and NoisET called the change significant, with noise models trained on biological replicates. edgeR calls used a false discovery rate-adjusted p below 0.01 and a log2 fold-change threshold of 1. PCA with hierarchical clustering of max-normalized trajectories of the 1000 most abundant clonotypes was used as exploratory dynamics analysis. The CD4 or CD8 phenotype of responding clones was assigned using the separately sequenced CD4+ and CD8+ repertoires. The raw public reads went through TCRdb reprocessing: fastp at Q25, MiXCR clone calling, in-frame beta chains kept. Rows with a matching CDR3 protein are joined into one entry that keeps the most common DNA and genes. The V and J calls come from TCRdb's annotation, not from the publication. The sample has almost 250,000 distinct CDR3 sequences on record, 15% to 17% of them singletons. The top ten hold 2.1% of the sample.

Ficoll-Paque density gradient centrifugation was the method used to isolate PBMCs. These data come from a study of T-cell memory formation after mild COVID-19 (TCRdb year 2021). Describing the broader study: Most TCR sequence clusters were specific to one of the two donors. T-cell clones expanding and contracting after mild COVID-19 in two donors were tracked by longitudinal TCRalpha and TCRbeta repertoire sequencing. The cohort was made up of two young adult volunteers, one female and one male, who were previously healthy.

What the work shows at the level of the full study, not this receptor alone: Only a couple of mild cases were covered in the study, and larger cohorts including severe cases with pre-infection samples were considered necessary. SARS-CoV-2 specificity was not confirmed for the second-wave clones peaking on day 37. Contracting CD4+ clones turned up mainly in the CM and EM memory subsets, whereas EMRA was where CD8+ clones were enriched. Some responding clones were found in pre-infection memory, which suggests that pre-existing cross-reactive memory T cells took part in the SARS-CoV-2 response. Clones that contracted from day 15 to 85 showed balanced CD4/CD8 phenotypes, whereas a second wave of clones that expanded from day 15 to 37 leaned towards CD4+.

The specimen sequenced was PBMCs or a T cell subset sorted from them (not recorded which). This sequence was found in an adult woman who had mild COVID-19 (a few samples of this study predate the infection). The sample titles of this study are shuffled in the database, so cell type and time point are left out; the donor was told from shared clones.

The CDR3 region has the sequence CASSPSPIFNQPQHF. The DNA sequence follows: TGTGCCAGCAGCCCCTCCCCCATATTCAATCAGCCCCAGCATTTT. The chain was built from TRBV6-1 and TRBJ1-5; no D gene is confidently identified. Reading from cysteine to phenylalanine, the CDR3 counts 15 amino acids. The entry retains the CDR3 DNA only, 45 bases that are in frame from base 1. CDR1 and CDR2, looked up from the germline V gene, are MNHNS and SASEGT. At the junction V is shortened by 6 bases and J by 3 bases, with 15 bases in between.